These 12 T cell receptor beta chains originate from one sample sequenced in a study of immune characteristics of hereditary and idiopathic chronic pancreatitis. Total pancreatectomy with islet autotransplantation was the source of the chronic pancreatitis pancreas tissue. Assay used: immunoSEQ multiplex PCR; TCRdb lists only in-frame clones, some missing. This sample has more than 1,500 clones, with about 76% found just once. Sequencing input: pancreas tissue with hereditary chronic pancreatitis. These receptors were collected from a human donor with chronic pancreatitis.

The chain links TRBV3-1 (or the pseudogene TRBV3-2) to TRBJ2-3; 10 nucleotides agree with TRBD1. Germline CDR1 and CDR2: LGHDT and YNNKEL (reference sequence). This CDR3 contains 15 residues. The ends lost 6 bases at V and 4 bases at J; junction bases unmatched: 7. CDR3 sequence (DNA): TGTGCCAGCAGGGGGGGGACAGGGGCCCCAGATACGCAGTATTTT. Encoded protein: CASRGGTGAPDTQYF.

The chain joins TRBV28 to TRBJ1-1; 8 bases are a match to TRBD1. Looked up from germline, CDR1 is MDHEN and CDR2 is SYDVKM. J was trimmed by 3 bases and V by 6 bases; bases with no gene match: 9. This CDR3 contains 15 residues. CDR3 coding DNA: TGTGCCAGCAGACGAGGACAGGGCAAAGACACTGAAGCTTTCTTT. It translates to CASRRGQGKDTEAFF.

The chain recombines TRBV27 with TRBJ2-1; TRBD2 aligns across 11 bases. The CDR3 spans 17 residues. Germline lookup yields CDR1 MNHEY and CDR2 SMNVEV (reference sequence). V was pared by 3 bases and J by 3 bases, with 7 bases of the junction left unmatched. The CDR3 DNA is TGTGCCAGCAGTTTGTCAGGGACTAGCGGACTCTACAATGAGCAGTTCTTC. It translates to CASSLSGTSGLYNEQFF.

This clone was observed once. This chain connects TRBV7-9 to TRBJ2-7; D possibly matches TRBD1 or TRBD2 (5 bases each). Trimming cost V 5 bases and J 5 bases, with 16 bases left between them. CDR1 and CDR2 (germline): SEHNR, FQNEAQ (reference sequence). The CDR3 consists of 14 residues. The CDR3 loop reads CASSPRLGENEQYF. In DNA form, the CDR3 reads TGTGCCAGCAGCCCCAGACTGGGGGAAAACGAGCAGTACTTC.

This chain joins TRBV2 and TRBJ1-6, with D tentatively TRBD1 (6 bases). CDR3 length: 14 amino acids. Germline values: CDR1 SNHLY, CDR2 FYNNEI. The V and J ends lost 4 bases and 7 bases respectively, with 11 bases between them. The CDR3 sequence is CASSGQGQNSPLHF. The CDR3 DNA follows: TGTGCCAGCAGTGGTCAGGGGCAGAATTCACCCCTCCACTTT.

This clone has a handful of counts. The chain recombines TRBV19 with TRBJ1-5, with D perhaps TRBD1 (5 bases). The CDR3 has 13 residues. Germline V CDR1 and CDR2: LNHDA, SQIVND (reference sequence). The V gene lost 4 bases and the J gene lost 4 bases, with 8 bases spanning the gap. The chain's CDR3 is CASSNGGNQPQHF. CDR3 sequence (DNA): TGTGCCAGTAGTAACGGGGGGAATCAGCCCCAGCATTTT.

V usage is TRBV19 and J usage is TRBJ2-2; TRBD2 is a possible D gene (5 bases). The CDR3 covers 15 residues. Trimming shortened V by 9 bases and J by 6 bases, and 20 bases separated the two germline ends. The germline V gene encodes CDR1 LNHDA and CDR2 SQIVND (reference sequence). The CDR3 reads CASSGRGDFSGELFF. Written as DNA, the CDR3 is TGTGCCAGCTCCGGCCGGGGTGATTTCTCCGGGGAGCTGTTTTTT.

This clone was recorded a few times. The CDR3 DNA reads as TGTGCCATCAGTGAGTCGACGGACAGGGATGAGCAGTTCTTC. Amino acid sequence: CAISESTDRDEQFF. This sequence joins TRBV10-3 and TRBJ2-1; 8 nucleotides align to TRBD1. The CDR3 loop spans 14 amino acids. V lost 0 bases, J lost 8 bases, and 3 bases stayed unmatched. CDR1 and CDR2 (germline): ENHRY, SYGVKD.

The chain has TRBV19 and TRBJ2-2; 10 nucleotides align to TRBD1. CDR1 is LNHDA, CDR2 SQIVND, per germline (reference sequence). There are 17 residues in the CDR3. Trimming cost V 5 bases and J 5 bases; bases outside gene matches: 11. CDR3 DNA sequence: TGTGCCAGTAGTTCCCGATACGACAGGGGGCAGACCGGGGAGCTGTTTTTT. Its translation: CASSSRYDRGQTGELFF.

The CDR3: CASTMTSGGANEQFF. The CDR3 DNA sequence: TGTGCCAGCACCATGACTAGCGGGGGGGCCAATGAGCAGTTCTTC. The chain is built from TRBV5-6 and TRBJ2-1, with 14 bases lining up with TRBD2. The ends lost 6 bases at V and 6 bases at J; junction bases unmatched: 5. The germline gives CDR1 SGHDT, CDR2 YYEEEE. This CDR3 comprises 15 residues.

The chain has TRBV5-1 and TRBJ2-2; 11 bases fit TRBD2. Germline V gene lookup returns CDR1 SGHRS and CDR2 YFSETQ. The CDR3 covers 15 residues. V was pared by 2 bases and J by 3 bases, with 0 bases of the junction left unmatched. CDR3 nucleotide sequence: TGCGCCAGCAGCTTACTAGCGGGAGACACCGGGGAGCTGTTTTTT. As protein: CASSLLAGDTGELFF.

The chain uses TRBV6-6 and TRBJ1-6; 7 nucleotides line up with TRBD1. This CDR3 contains 13 residues. Losses at the gene ends were 11 bases for V and 6 bases for J; bases not matched to a gene: 7. CDR1 is MNHNY and CDR2 is SVGAGI in the germline V gene (reference sequence). CDR3 sequence (DNA): TGTGCCGGACGACAGGGATCTAATTCACCCCTCCACTTT. This codes for CAGRQGSNSPLHF.